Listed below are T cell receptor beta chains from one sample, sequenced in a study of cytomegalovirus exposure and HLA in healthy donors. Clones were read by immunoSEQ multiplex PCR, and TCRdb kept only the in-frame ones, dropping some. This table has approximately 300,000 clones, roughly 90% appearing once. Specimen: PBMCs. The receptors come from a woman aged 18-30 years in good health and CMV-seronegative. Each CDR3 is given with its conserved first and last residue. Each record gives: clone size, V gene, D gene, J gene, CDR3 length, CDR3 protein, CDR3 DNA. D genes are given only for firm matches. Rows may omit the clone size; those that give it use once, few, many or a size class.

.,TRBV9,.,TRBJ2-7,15,CASSGGQGLVHEQYF,TGTGCCAGCAGCGGAGGTCAGGGGTTGGTCCACGAGCAGTACTTC
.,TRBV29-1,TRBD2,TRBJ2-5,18,CSVSGGPSGRTPAETQYF,TGCAGCGTTAGCGGGGGGCCTAGCGGGAGGACCCCAGCGGAGACCCAGTACTTC
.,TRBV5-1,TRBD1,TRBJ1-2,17,CASSYSRDSTPIYGYTF,TGCGCCAGCAGCTACAGCCGGGACAGTACCCCAATCTATGGCTACACCTTC
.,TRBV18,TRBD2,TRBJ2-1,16,CASSPYSGRAGGEQFF,TGTGCCAGCTCACCCTATAGCGGGAGGGCCGGCGGTGAGCAGTTCTTC
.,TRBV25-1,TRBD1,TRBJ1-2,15,CASSSVGQGAGGYTF,TGTGCCAGCAGTTCCGTGGGCCAGGGGGCTGGCGGCTACACCTTC
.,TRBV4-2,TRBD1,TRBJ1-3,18,CASSQTLGQGTSGNTIYF,TGTGCCAGCAGCCAAACCCTTGGACAGGGCACCTCTGGAAACACCATATATTTT
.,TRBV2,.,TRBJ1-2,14,CASSYRAGDYGYTF,TGTGCCAGCAGTTACAGGGCAGGGGACTATGGCTACACCTTC
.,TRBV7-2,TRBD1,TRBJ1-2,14,CASSLRQGVDGYTF,TGTGCCAGCAGCTTAAGGCAGGGGGTCGATGGCTACACCTTC
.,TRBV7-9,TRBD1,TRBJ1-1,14,CASSLQGDGTEAFF,TGTGCCAGCAGCTTACAGGGGGATGGGACTGAAGCTTTCTTT
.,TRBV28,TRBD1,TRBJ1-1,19,CASSSIGQGIPRMNTEAFF,TGTGCCAGCAGTTCAATTGGACAGGGGATCCCCAGGATGAACACTGAAGCTTTCTTT
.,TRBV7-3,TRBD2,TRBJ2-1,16,CASSISRTSVGNEQFF,TGTGCCAGCAGCATCTCCCGGACTAGCGTTGGCAATGAGCAGTTCTTC
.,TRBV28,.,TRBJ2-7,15,CASSLWGSSSYEQYF,TGTGCCAGCAGTTTATGGGGGAGTTCCTCCTACGAGCAGTACTTC
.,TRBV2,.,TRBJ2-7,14,CASSGDQGTHEQYF,TGTGCCAGCAGTGGGGACCAGGGGACCCACGAGCAGTACTTC
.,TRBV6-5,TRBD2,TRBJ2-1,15,CASSDSVLAGNEQFF,TGTGCCAGCAGTGACTCGGTACTAGCGGGGAATGAGCAGTTCTTC
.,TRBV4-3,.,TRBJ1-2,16,CASSQEIREGGAGYTF,TGCGCCAGCAGCCAAGAGATCCGGGAAGGGGGAGCTGGCTACACCTTC
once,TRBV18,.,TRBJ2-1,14,CASSPSGSYNEQFF,TGTGCCAGCTCACCATCCGGCTCCTACAATGAGCAGTTCTTC
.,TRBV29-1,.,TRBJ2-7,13,CSVRSGHTYEQYF,TGCAGCGTCCGTTCGGGACACACCTACGAGCAGTACTTC
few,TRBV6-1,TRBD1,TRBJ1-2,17,CASSDDGRQGLAYGYTF,TGTGCCAGCAGTGACGACGGGAGACAGGGGTTGGCCTATGGCTACACCTTC
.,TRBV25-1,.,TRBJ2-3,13,CASSGDFTDTQYF,TGTGCCAGCAGTGGCGACTTCACAGATACGCAGTATTTT
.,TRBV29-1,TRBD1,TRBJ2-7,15,CSVITLTGHLYEQYF,TGCAGCGTTATTACCCTGACAGGGCATCTGTACGAGCAGTACTTC
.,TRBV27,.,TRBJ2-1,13,CASSQGTYNEQFF,TGTGCCAGCAGCCAGGGGACCTACAATGAGCAGTTCTTC
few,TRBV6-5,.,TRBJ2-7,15,CASSYSSGETSEQYF,TGTGCCAGCAGTTACTCGAGCGGAGAGACCAGCGAGCAGTACTTC
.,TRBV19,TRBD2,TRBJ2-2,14,CASSIPRGTGELFF,TGTGCCAGTAGTATCCCGCGGGGGACCGGGGAGCTGTTTTTT
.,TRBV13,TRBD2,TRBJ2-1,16,CASRLTSGSAIDEQFF,TGTGCCAGCAGGTTGACTAGCGGGAGCGCAATCGATGAGCAGTTCTTC
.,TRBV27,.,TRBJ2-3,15,CATTATRLVTDTQYF,TGTGCCACCACAGCTACCCGACTAGTTACAGATACGCAGTATTTT
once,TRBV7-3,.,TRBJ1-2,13,CASSLGGDYGYTF,TGTGCCAGCAGCTTAGGCGGAGACTATGGCTACACCTTC
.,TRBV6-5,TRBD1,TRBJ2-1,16,CASSYTGQTVNNEQFF,TGTGCCAGCAGTTACACGGGACAGACGGTGAACAATGAGCAGTTCTTC
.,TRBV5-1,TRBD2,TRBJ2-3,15,CASSQGLAGTDTQYF,TGCGCCAGCAGCCAGGGACTAGCCGGGACAGATACGCAGTATTTT
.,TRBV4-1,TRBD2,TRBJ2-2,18,CASSQVLAGGPGPGELFF,TGCGCCAGCAGCCAAGTCCTAGCGGGAGGGCCCGGTCCCGGGGAGCTGTTTTTT
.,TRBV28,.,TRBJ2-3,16,CASSSPQVTLGDTQYF,TGTGCCAGCAGTTCCCCACAGGTGACTCTTGGAGATACGCAGTATTTT
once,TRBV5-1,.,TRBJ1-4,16,CASSSGAAATNEKLFF,TGCGCCAGCAGCAGTGGGGCGGCAGCAACTAATGAAAAACTGTTTTTT
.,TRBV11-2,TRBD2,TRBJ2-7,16,CASSLEYGRYSYEQYF,TGTGCCAGCAGCTTAGAGTACGGGAGGTACTCCTACGAGCAGTACTTC
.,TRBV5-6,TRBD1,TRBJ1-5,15,CASSLRQGSNQPQHF,TGTGCCAGCAGCTTGAGACAGGGGAGCAATCAGCCCCAGCATTTT
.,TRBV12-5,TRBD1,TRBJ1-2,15,CASGLAGGPNYGYTF,TGTGCTAGTGGTTTGGCAGGGGGCCCTAACTATGGCTACACCTTC
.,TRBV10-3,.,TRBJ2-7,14,CAITASPSSYEQYF,TGTGCCATCACCGCTAGCCCTTCCTCCTACGAGCAGTACTTC
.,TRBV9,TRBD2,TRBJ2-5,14,CASSEAGSQETQYF,TGTGCCAGCAGCGAAGCGGGATCTCAAGAGACCCAGTACTTC
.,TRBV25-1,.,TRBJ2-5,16,CASSEGHRTAQETQYF,TGTGCCAGCAGTGAAGGACATAGGACAGCCCAAGAGACCCAGTACTTC
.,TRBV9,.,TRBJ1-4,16,CASSPRGREGDEKLFF,TGTGCCAGCAGCCCGAGAGGCAGAGAGGGGGATGAAAAACTGTTTTTT
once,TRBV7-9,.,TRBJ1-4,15,CASIEGSTGGEKLFF,TGTGCCAGCATCGAGGGATCTACCGGAGGCGAAAAACTGTTTTTT
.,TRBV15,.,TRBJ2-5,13,CATKKRHQETQYF,TGTGCCACCAAGAAGCGGCACCAAGAGACCCAGTACTTC
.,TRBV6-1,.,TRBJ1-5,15,CASSEGTDPNQPQHF,TGTGCCAGCAGTGAAGGGACAGACCCCAATCAGCCCCAGCATTTT
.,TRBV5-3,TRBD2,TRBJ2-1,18,CARSPGTSGRYSYNEQFF,TGTGCCAGAAGCCCCGGGACTAGCGGGAGGTACTCCTACAATGAGCAGTTCTTC
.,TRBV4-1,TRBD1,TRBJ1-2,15,CASSQDRQGGYGYTF,TGCGCCAGCAGCCAAGATCGACAGGGGGGCTATGGCTACACCTTC
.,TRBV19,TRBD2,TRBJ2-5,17,CASSILSLAGGGETQYF,TGTGCCAGTAGTATCCTCTCGTTAGCGGGAGGGGGAGAGACCCAGTACTTC